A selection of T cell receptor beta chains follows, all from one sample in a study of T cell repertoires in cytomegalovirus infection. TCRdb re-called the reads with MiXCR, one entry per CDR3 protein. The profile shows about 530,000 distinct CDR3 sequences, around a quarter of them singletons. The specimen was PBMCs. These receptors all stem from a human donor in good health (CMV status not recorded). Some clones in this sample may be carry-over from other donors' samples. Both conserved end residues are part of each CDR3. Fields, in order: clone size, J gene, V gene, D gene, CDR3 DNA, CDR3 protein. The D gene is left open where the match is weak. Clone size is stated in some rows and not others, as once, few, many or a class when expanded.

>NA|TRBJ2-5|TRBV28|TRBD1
TGTGCCAGCAGTTTATGGGGCCCGGGACAGCAAGAGACCCAGTACTTC
CASSLWGPGQQETQYF
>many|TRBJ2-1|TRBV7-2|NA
TGTGCCAGCAGCTTAGCACTAGTCTACAATGAGCAGTTCTTC
CASSLALVYNEQFF
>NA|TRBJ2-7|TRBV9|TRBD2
TGTGCCAGCAGCCGGTCCCCTAGCGGGAAATTGGCCGAGCAGTACTTC
CASSRSPSGKLAEQYF
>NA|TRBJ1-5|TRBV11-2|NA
TGTGCCAGCAGCCCGAACTTGGATCAGCCCCAGCATTTT
CASSPNLDQPQHF
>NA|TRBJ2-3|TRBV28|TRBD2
TGTGCCAGCGGCGGGAGGTTCACAGATACGCAGTATTTT
CASGGRFTDTQYF
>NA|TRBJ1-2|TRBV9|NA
TGTGCCAGCAGCATGCACTATGGCTACACCTTC
CASSMHYGYTF
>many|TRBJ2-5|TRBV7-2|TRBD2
TGTGCCAGCAGCTGGGGGACTAGCGGAGACCAAGAGACCCAGTACTTC
CASSWGTSGDQETQYF
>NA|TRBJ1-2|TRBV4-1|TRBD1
TGTGCCAGCAGCCAAGATTACCGGACAGGCAACTATGGCTACACCTTC
CASSQDYRTGNYGYTF
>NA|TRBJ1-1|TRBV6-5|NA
TGTGCCAGCAGTTACTCGAAATGGGGGACCCCTCAGGGGTCCACTGAAGCTTTCTTT
CASSYSKWGTPQGSTEAFF
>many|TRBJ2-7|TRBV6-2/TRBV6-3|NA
TGTGCCAGCAGTTGGCCAGCAGCCTACGAGCAGTACTTC
CASSWPAAYEQYF
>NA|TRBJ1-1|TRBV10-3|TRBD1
TGTGCCATTCAGATGGGACAGGGGGCGAACACTGAAGCTTTCTTT
CAIQMGQGANTEAFF
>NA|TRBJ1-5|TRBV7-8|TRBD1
TGTGTCAGCAGCTTAGAATCTAGAGACAGGGGGCAGCCCCAGCATTTT
CVSSLESRDRGQPQHF
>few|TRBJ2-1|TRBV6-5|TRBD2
TGTGCCAGCAGTCAAGGGACTAGCGGGAGGCCCCTCGAAATGTCACGGCAGTTCTTC
CASSQGTSGRPLEMSRQFF
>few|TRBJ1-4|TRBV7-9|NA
TGTGCCAGCATCTTAGAACCACTTGAAAAACTGTTTTTT
CASILEPLEKLFF
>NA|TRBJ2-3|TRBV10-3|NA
TGTGCCATCGGCGGGGCGGAGAGGGGAGATACGCAGTATTTT
CAIGGAERGDTQYF
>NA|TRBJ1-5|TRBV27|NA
TGTGCCAGCAGTTTAGGGCACTCAGGAGATCAGCCCCAGCATTTT
CASSLGHSGDQPQHF
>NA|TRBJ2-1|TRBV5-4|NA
TGTGCCAGCAGCCCCGACAAACCCGTTTACAATGAGCAGTTCTTC
CASSPDKPVYNEQFF
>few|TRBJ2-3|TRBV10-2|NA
TGCGCCAGCAGTGAGCGACTCTTAACAGAATCTGTGTCCGATACGCAGTATTTT
CASSERLLTESVSDTQYF
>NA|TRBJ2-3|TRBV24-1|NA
TGTGCCACCAGTGATCCCCGGGGCACAGATACGCAGTATTTT
CATSDPRGTDTQYF
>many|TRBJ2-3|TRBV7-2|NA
TGTGCCAGCAGCTCCCAAACTCTGGGCACAGATACGCAGTATTTT
CASSSQTLGTDTQYF
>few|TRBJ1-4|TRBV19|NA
TGTGCCAGTAGTATGATCGGACATAATGAAAAACTGTTTTTT
CASSMIGHNEKLFF
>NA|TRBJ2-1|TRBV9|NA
TGTGCCAGCAGCGTTCGGACTACCTACAATGAGCAGTTCTTC
CASSVRTTYNEQFF
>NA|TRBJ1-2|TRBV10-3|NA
TGTGCCATCAAGAGTGATGGCTACACCTTC
CAIKSDGYTF
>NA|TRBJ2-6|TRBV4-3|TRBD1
TGCGCCAGCAGCCAAGAGTTCGGGACAGCCTACTCTGGGGCCAACGTCCTGACTTTC
CASSQEFGTAYSGANVLTF
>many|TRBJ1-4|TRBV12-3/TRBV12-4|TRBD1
TGTGCCAGCAGTTCCCCCGGGACAGCTAATGAAAAACTGTTTTTT
CASSSPGTANEKLFF
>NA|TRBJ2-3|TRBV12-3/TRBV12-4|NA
TGTGCCAGCAGTTTCGGTCTCCCGGGCGCGGGCACAGATACGCAGTATTTT
CASSFGLPGAGTDTQYF
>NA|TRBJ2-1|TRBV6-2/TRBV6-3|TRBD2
TGTGCCAGCACCCCCGGTGGACTAGCGCCCTACAATGAGCAGTTCTTC
CASTPGGLAPYNEQFF
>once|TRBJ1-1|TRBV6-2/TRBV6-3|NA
TGTGCCAGCGCAAGGCAAACGAACACTGAAGCTTTCTTT
CASARQTNTEAFF
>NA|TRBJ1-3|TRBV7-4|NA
TGTGCCAGCAGGCACTTAGCGAGACTAAGGTTGAGCTCTGGAAACACCATATATTTT
CASRHLARLRLSSGNTIYF
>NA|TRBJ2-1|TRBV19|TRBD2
TGTGCCAGTAGTATCAGGTCTAGCGGTGAGCAGTTCTTC
CASSIRSSGEQFF
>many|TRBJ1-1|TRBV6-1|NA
TGTGCCAGCAGTGGGACCCGCCACTCTGAAGCTTTCTTT
CASSGTRHSEAFF
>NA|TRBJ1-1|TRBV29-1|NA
TGCAGCGTTTGGTGGGGTGAACCTTTCTTT
CSVWWGEPFF
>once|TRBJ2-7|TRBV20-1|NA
TGCAGTGCCGCCGCCTCCTATAACTCCTACGAGCAGTACTTC
CSAAASYNSYEQYF
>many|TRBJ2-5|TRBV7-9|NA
TGTGCCAGCAGCTTAGTGGTTGAGACCCAGTACTTC
CASSLVVETQYF
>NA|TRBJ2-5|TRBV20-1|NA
TGCAGCGTTGAGACACTCCTAGGGGAGACCCAGTACTTC
CSVETLLGETQYF
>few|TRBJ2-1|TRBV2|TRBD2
TGTGCCAGCAGTGCACTAGCGGGAGGAGGCAATGAGCAGTTCTTC
CASSALAGGGNEQFF
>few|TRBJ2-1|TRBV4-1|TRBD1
TGCGCCAGCAGCCAAGGTGGGACAGTCAATGAGCAGTTCTTC
CASSQGGTVNEQFF
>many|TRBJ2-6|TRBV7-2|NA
TGTGCCAGCAGCTTACAATTGTCCAACGTCCTGACTTTC
CASSLQLSNVLTF
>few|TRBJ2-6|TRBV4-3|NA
TGCGCCAGCAGCCAAGAACGCGCTTCTGGGGCCAACGTCCTGACTTTC
CASSQERASGANVLTF
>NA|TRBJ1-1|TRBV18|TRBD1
TGTGCCAGTGGACAGGGGATGGACACTGAAGCTTTCTTT
CASGQGMDTEAFF
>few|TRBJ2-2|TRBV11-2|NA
TGTGCCAGCAGCTTGGTAGAAGGGCGGAGGTCCCCCGGGGAGCTGTTTTTT
CASSLVEGRRSPGELFF
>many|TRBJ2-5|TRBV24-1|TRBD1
TGTGCCACCAGTGATCGACGGGACAGTTACAAAGAGACCCAGTACTTC
CATSDRRDSYKETQYF
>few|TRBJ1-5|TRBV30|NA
TGTGCCTGGAGTGGACAGCCATACAATCAGCCCCAGCATTTT
CAWSGQPYNQPQHF
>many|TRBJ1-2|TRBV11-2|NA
TGTGCCAGCAGCTTAACCCCTAACTATGGCTACACCTTC
CASSLTPNYGYTF
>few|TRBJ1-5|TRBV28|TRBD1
TGTGCCAGCAGTTTATCGGTGGGACAGGGAAATCAGCCCCAGCATTTT
CASSLSVGQGNQPQHF
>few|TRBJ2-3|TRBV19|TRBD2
TGTGCCAGTAGGCCAAGCCCGGCGGGAGTTAGAGTAGATACGCAGTATTTT
CASRPSPAGVRVDTQYF
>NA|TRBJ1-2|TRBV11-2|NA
TGTGCCAGCAGCGCTACCGGGACTCAAGGCTACACCTTC
CASSATGTQGYTF
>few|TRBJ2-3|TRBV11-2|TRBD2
TGTGCCAGCAGCCCCCGACTAGCGGGTAACACAGATACGCAGTATTTT
CASSPRLAGNTDTQYF
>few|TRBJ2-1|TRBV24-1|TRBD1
TGTGCCACCAGGGGCTTGGGACAGGGAACTTTAAGTGAGCAGTTCTTC
CATRGLGQGTLSEQFF
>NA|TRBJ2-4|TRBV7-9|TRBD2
TGTGCCAGCAGCTTAGCGGTCGCGGGAGTGGACATTCAGTACTTC
CASSLAVAGVDIQYF
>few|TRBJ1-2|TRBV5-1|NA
TGCGCCAGCAGCTTGGGAGACGGATCCTATGGCTACACCTTC
CASSLGDGSYGYTF
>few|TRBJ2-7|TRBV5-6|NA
TGTGCCAGCAGCTTAACGGGGTTCTCCTACGAGCAGTACTTC
CASSLTGFSYEQYF
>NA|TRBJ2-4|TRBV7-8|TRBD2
TGTGCCAGCAGCTCGCCTAATAGCGGGGATCAGTACTTC
CASSSPNSGDQYF
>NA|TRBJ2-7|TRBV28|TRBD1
TGTGCCAGCAGTCCCCAGGGGGAATCCTTATACGAGCAGTACTTC
CASSPQGESLYEQYF
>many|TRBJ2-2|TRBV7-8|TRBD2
TGTGCCAGCAGCTTAGCGGGAGGGTTAGGCACCGGGGAGCTGTTTTTT
CASSLAGGLGTGELFF
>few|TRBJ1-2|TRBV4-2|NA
TGTGCCAGCAGCTCCCGGGCCAGGGAAGGCTACACCTTC
CASSSRAREGYTF
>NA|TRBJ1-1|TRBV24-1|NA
TGTGCCACCAGTACAGATCAGAACACTGAAGCTTTCTTT
CATSTDQNTEAFF
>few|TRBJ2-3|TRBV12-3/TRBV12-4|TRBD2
TGTGCCAGCAGTTTCTTACTAGCGGGAGTCCCCGATACGCAGTATTTT
CASSFLLAGVPDTQYF
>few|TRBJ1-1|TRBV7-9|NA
TGTGCCAGCAGCCCCGGTCTCACTGAAGCTTTCTTT
CASSPGLTEAFF
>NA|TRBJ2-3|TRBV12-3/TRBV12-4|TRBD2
TGTGCCAGCAGGCCCGGACTAGCGGGAGGGCCAGGCGGTACGCAGTATTTT
CASRPGLAGGPGGTQYF